The clone carrying this T cell receptor (beta chain) was counted a few times. What it binds is not known. V lost 2 bases, J lost 0 bases, and 13 bases lay in between. This CDR3 comprises 16 residues. CDR1 is SGHTA and CDR2 is FQGTGA in the germline V gene. TCRdb ran MiXCR on the reads and lists one entry per CDR3 protein. The sample has some 900,000 distinct CDR3 sequences; approximately 32% are singletons. The entry originates in a study of T cell repertoires in cytomegalovirus infection. Study in general: It was recently identified HLA-C-restricted and well-studied HLA-B-restricted CMV epitopes that the study used. Public TCR beta signatures indicated both CMV infection and matching HLA type. Overall study results and limits: Using cumulative public TCR beta family frequency, the authors identified those who carried CMV together with the relevant HLA. The ex vivo response was dominated by HLA-C-restricted CMV-specific TCR beta clonotypes.

The chain links TRBV7-3 to TRBJ1-1, with unresolved D. The TCR sequence derives from a human donor in good health (CMV status not recorded). Some clones in this sample may be carry-over from other donors' samples. This material consisted of cultured CD8+ T cells from PBMCs, taken from culture after CMV antigen stimulation. CDR3 coding DNA: TGTGCCAGCAGCTTAGAGGGTTCAGACATGAACACTGAAGCTTTCTTT. Translated, it gives CASSLEGSDMNTEAFF.